One sample yielded the 20 T cell receptor beta chains listed below, sequenced in a study of early T cells in non-severe SARS-CoV-2 infection. TCRdb used MiXCR to reprocess the 5' RACE reads, holding one entry per CDR3 protein. The sample shows fewer than 110,000 distinct CDR3 sequences, 11% of them seen only once. Sequences were obtained from whole blood. These receptors were collected from an adult who was a healthcare worker with PCR-confirmed SARS-CoV-2 infection or an uninfected control (not recorded which).

This clonotype appeared a few times. This chain links TRBV6-5 with TRBJ1-1, with unresolved D. Trimming removed 4 bases from V and 1 base from J, with 7 bases in between. The CDR3 spans 13 residues. Germline CDR1 is MNHEY and CDR2 is SVGAGI. The DNA for the CDR3 is TGTGCCAGCAGTTTTCGGGAGAACACTGAAGCTTTCTTT. Translating it yields CASSFRENTEAFF.

This clonotype was counted many times. This chain uses TRBV12-3 or TRBV12-4 with TRBJ2-7, with 10 bases that match TRBD2. The trim removed 5 bases at V and 4 bases at J, leaving 5 bases unmatched. The length of the CDR3 is 14 residues. The CDR3 loop reads CASSQSGRVYEQYF. The CDR3 DNA follows: TGTGCCAGCAGTCAGAGCGGGAGGGTGTACGAGCAGTACTTC.

This sequence joins TRBV6-6 and TRBJ1-1, with a weak D call TRBD1 (5 bases). Germline V lookup: CDR1 MNHNY, CDR2 SVGAGI (reference sequence). V was cut by 0 bases and J by 5 bases, with 19 bases left in between. This CDR3 comprises 17 residues. CDR3 protein: CASSYSKDKGWGTEAFF. The CDR3 nucleotides are TGTGCCAGCAGTTACTCGAAAGACAAGGGCTGGGGGACTGAAGCTTTCTTT.

Ten or more counts support this clonotype. The rearrangement joins TRBV3-1 to TRBJ2-3; possible D gene TRBD2, 5 bases. V was shortened by 5 bases and J by 4 bases, with 10 bases between the two germline ends. CDR3 length: 13 amino acids. From germline, CDR1 is LGHDT and CDR2 YNNKEL (reference sequence). CDR3 DNA: TGTGCCAGCAGCGGACGGGGATCAGATACGCAGTATTTT. Translation gives CASSGRGSDTQYF.

V is TRBV18 and J is TRBJ2-1; 12 nucleotides align to TRBD1. The trim removed 5 bases at V and 6 bases at J, leaving 2 bases unmatched. CDR1 KGHSH and CDR2 LQKENI come from the germline V gene. The CDR3 is 14 residues long. CDR3 amino acids: CASSEGQGANEQFF. The CDR3 region has the DNA TGTGCCAGCTCAGAGGGACAGGGGGCCAATGAGCAGTTCTTC.

This clonotype has just a few counts. The chain couples TRBV6-2 or TRBV6-3 to TRBJ2-7; TRBD2 matches at 9 bases. The germline CDR1 and CDR2 sequences are MNHEY and SVGEGT. The CDR3 is 14 amino acids. Trimming removed 6 bases from V and 3 bases from J; junction bases left unmatched: 6. The CDR3 here is CASRRLLAGYEQYF. The CDR3 region has the DNA TGTGCCAGCAGACGCCTACTAGCGGGCTACGAGCAGTACTTC.

Turning to this clonotype: A much larger clonotype is one base distant, so this may be a read error. The rearrangement links TRBV7-8 to TRBJ2-1; D remains unclear. The CDR3 is made up of 13 amino acids. Looked up from germline, CDR1 is SGHVS and CDR2 is FQNEAQ. Between the trimmed V and J ends, which lost 5 bases and 5 bases, there was a span of 10 bases. CDR3 DNA sequence: TGTGCCAGCAGCCCCACCATCGACAATGAGCAGTTCTTC. Encoded protein: CASSPTIDNEQFF.

The chain carries TRBV18 and TRBJ2-1; D uncertain. CDR1 and CDR2 (germline): KGHSH, LQKENI. The V end lost 3 bases, the J end lost 5 bases, and 8 bases lay between the germline ends. The CDR3 is made up of 13 amino acids. DNA of the CDR3: TGTGCCAGCTCACCCGATATGGACAATGAGCAGTTCTTC. It encodes CASSPDMDNEQFF.

The rearrangement links TRBV4-2 to TRBJ2-3; 11 bases are a match to TRBD1. Per the germline V gene, CDR1 is LGHNA and CDR2 is YNFKEQ. The J segment lost 6 bases and the V segment lost 1 base, leaving 3 bases of the junction unmatched. This CDR3 is built from 15 residues. The CDR3 protein is CASSQGTGGSDTQYF. In nucleotides, the CDR3 is TGTGCCAGCAGCCAAGGGACAGGGGGCAGTGATACGCAGTATTTT.

This clonotype was counted only a few times. V and J are TRBV7-8 and TRBJ2-5, with D possibly being TRBD2 (6 bases). Germline lookup yields CDR1 SGHVS and CDR2 FQNEAQ. V was pared by 7 bases and J by 5 bases, with 26 bases between. This CDR3 is built from 17 residues. The CDR3 protein is CASIPRLVTLSLETQYF. In DNA, the CDR3 is TGTGCCAGCATCCCTAGACTAGTGACACTCTCACTGGAGACCCAGTACTTC. Full variable domain (missing parts from reference TRBV7-8 and TRBJ2-5): GAGVSQSPRYKVAKRGQDVALRCDPISGHVSLFWYQQALGQGPEFLTYFQNEAQLDKSGLPSDRFFAERPEGSVSTLKIQRTQQEDSAVYLCASIPRLVTLSLETQYFGPGTRLLVL.

The rearrangement links TRBV5-1 to TRBJ2-3, with a tentative D call TRBD2 (5 bases). Germline assignment: CDR1 SGHRS and CDR2 YFSETQ. The CDR3 runs to 17 residues. V lost 1 base, J lost 0 bases, and 15 bases lay in between. The chain's CDR3 is CASSLRPSSPSTDTQYF. DNA of the CDR3: TGCGCCAGCAGCTTGAGGCCTAGCAGTCCAAGCACAGATACGCAGTATTTT.

This clonotype was observed at least ten times. The CDR3 spells CSATAGRRMAPLHF. Here the CDR3 DNA reads TGCAGTGCTACTGCAGGGAGGAGGATGGCACCCCTCCACTTT. The chain recombines TRBV20-1 with TRBJ1-6, with D perhaps matching TRBD1 (5 bases). The V gene lost 4 bases and the J gene lost 11 bases, with 18 bases spanning the gap. The CDR3 is 14 amino acids. Germline values: CDR1 DFQATT, CDR2 SNEGSKA (reference sequence).

For this clonotype: The junction differs from germline at one of its ends, possibly a read error. The chain links TRBV6-2 or TRBV6-3 to TRBJ2-2, with 8 bases lining up with TRBD2. The V gene's germline CDR1 is MNHEY and CDR2 SVGEGT. The CDR3 is made up of 16 amino acids. CDR3: CASGYLGGRIDGELFF. The CDR3 DNA follows: TGTGCCAGCGGTTACCTTGGCGGGAGGATCGACGGGGAGCTGTTTTTT.

This clonotype was observed at least ten times. V gene TRBV27 combines with J gene TRBJ1-2; TRBD1 aligns across 7 bases. Per the germline V gene, CDR1 is MNHEY and CDR2 is SMNVEV (reference sequence). The CDR3 covers 15 residues. The V segment lost 4 bases and the J segment 8 bases; nucleotides outside the gene matches: 13. This CDR3 is CASSSIQGRFAGYTF. In nucleotides, the CDR3 is TGTGCCAGCAGTTCCATACAGGGGCGGTTTGCAGGCTACACCTTC.

The chain couples TRBV12-3 or TRBV12-4 to TRBJ2-3; D is ambiguous. Deletions cut 5 bases from V and 0 bases from J, with 12 bases between. This CDR3 spans 15 amino acids. CDR3 nucleotides: TGTGCCAGCAGTCCGGAATACTCTAGCACAGATACGCAGTATTTT. It translates to CASSPEYSSTDTQYF.

This clonotype showed up many times. The rearrangement joins TRBV6-2 or TRBV6-3 to TRBJ2-1; 12 bases are shared with TRBD2. This CDR3 is 15 amino acids long. From germline, CDR1 is MNHEY and CDR2 SVGEGT. V lost 8 bases and J lost 6; bases outside the gene matches: 8. CDR3 amino acids: CASRLWTSGINEQFF. The DNA for the CDR3 is TGTGCCAGCCGGTTGTGGACTAGCGGGATCAATGAGCAGTTCTTC.

This clonotype was observed at least ten times. The rearrangement joins TRBV4-1 to TRBJ2-1; no definite D call. CDR1 is MGHRA, CDR2 YSYEKL, per germline. This CDR3 is 17 amino acids long. The ends were cut back, 3 bases at V and 0 bases at J, with 15 bases in the middle. The CDR3 DNA is TGCGCCAGCAGCCATGCCTTCCAGAAGAGCTCCTACAATGAGCAGTTCTTC. Amino acid sequence: CASSHAFQKSSYNEQFF.

This clonotype was seen many times. This rearrangement joins TRBV11-2 to TRBJ2-2; TRBD2 matches 15 bases. The CDR3 is 18 amino acids. Germline trimming cut 5 bases from V and 5 bases from J; bases unmatched to any gene: 9. Per germline, CDR1 SGHAT and CDR2 FQNNGV. The CDR3 DNA is TGTGCCAGCAGCCCCTGGACTAGCGGGAGGGCGTGGACCGGGGAGCTGTTTTTT. Its translation is CASSPWTSGRAWTGELFF.

The chain uses TRBV5-1 and TRBJ2-5, with a possible D match to TRBD1 (6 bases). CDR3 length equals 14 residues. Trimming pared 3 bases from V and 5 bases from J, leaving 14 bases between. The V gene's germline CDR1 is SGHRS and CDR2 YFSETQ. CDR3 residues: CASSYAGVGETQYF. In nucleotides, the CDR3 is TGCGCCAGCAGCTACGCAGGGGTCGGGGAGACCCAGTACTTC.

This clonotype was detected only a few times. The chain uses TRBV30 and TRBJ1-3; a weak D match, TRBD1 (5 bases). With 0 bases removed from V and 0 bases from J, the gap between germline ends came to 21 bases. The CDR3 contains 19 residues. Germline V gene sequence: CDR1 GTSNPN, CDR2 SVGIG (reference sequence). CDR3: CAWSVPRPGRLNSGNTIYF. CDR3 nucleotides: TGTGCCTGGAGTGTACCGCGGCCAGGGCGCCTCAACTCTGGAAACACCATATATTTT.